The sequence of this TCR beta chain was determined in a study of shared clonotypes between healthy human individuals. Study-level findings and limits: The rarefaction results pointed to incomplete sorted-subset sequencing despite large depth.

The trim removed 2 bases at V and 17 bases at J, leaving 10 bases unmatched. Germline V gives CDR1 ENHRY, CDR2 SYGVKD. The CDR3 contains 13 residues. Original data processing: ImmunoSEQ output lacked quality scores and full-length reads, limiting matched filtering. The table came from immunoSEQ multiplex PCR; TCRdb's copy has only in-frame clones and leaves some out. V, J and clone size reflect that table, while D and trimming were determined from the DNA. Found here are roughly 2.5 million clones, approximately 92% of them singletons; the top ten hold over 0.12%. Turning to this clone: Its specificity is unknown.

This chain links TRBV10-3 with TRBJ1-4; 8 nucleotides match TRBD1. The source is a man younger than 35 in good health. Sample: naive CD4+ T cells sorted from blood. Subset described: CD45RA+ positively selected. CDR3 bases: TGTGCCATCAGTGAGGGGCCAGGGGGCTCATCCTTTTTT. This translates into CAISEGPGGSSFF.